Reported below is one T cell receptor (beta chain). This entry comes from a study of shared clonotypes between healthy human individuals. Only in-frame clones appear in the TCRdb table, and some are missing; sequencing was by immunoSEQ multiplex PCR. Found here are about 490,000 clones, 79% of them singletons; the top ten hold about 12%. This receptor was taken from a woman aged 40 to 55 in good health. Some clones in this sample may be carry-over from other donors' samples. The source material was PBMCs.

In DNA form, the CDR3 reads TGTGCCAGCAGCTTACGGGGGAGTTGGGAGACCCAGTACTTC. The encoded protein is CASSLRGSWETQYF. The J gene is TRBJ2-5, the V gene TRBV7-2; a weak D match, TRBD2 (6 bases). This CDR3 region has 14 residues. Deletions cut 2 bases from V and 5 bases from J, with 12 bases between. CDR1 is SGHTA, CDR2 FQGNSA, per germline. The full variable domain, its missing parts supplied by reference TRBV7-2 and TRBJ2-5, is GAGVSQSPSNKVTEKGKDVELRCDPISGHTALYWYRQSLGQGLEFLIYFQGNSAPDKSGLPSDRFSAERTGGSVSTLTIQRTQQEDSAVYLCASSLRGSWETQYFGPGTRLLVL.